This T cell receptor beta chain comes out of a study of tumor-infiltrating lymphocytes in primary liver carcinoma. Study-wide context: All lesions had stage T1-T3 N0M0 and 4.2 to 10 cm widths.

A constant-region primer primed TCR beta cDNA synthesis from 500 to 550 ng of total RNA. Generation of the TCR beta libraries relied on three nested multiplex PCR rounds using slightly modified ARM-PCR. TCRdb independently ran MiXCR on the multiplex PCR reads; one entry per CDR3 protein. This table holds 95,000 to 100,000 distinct CDR3 sequences, around 66% found once. A remark on this clonotype: What it binds is unknown. The junction departs from germline at one end; a sequencing error may be responsible.

General study findings and limits: Whereas tumor region pairs overlapped more, tumor-adjacent and tumor-blood pairs overlapped less.

It was from 20-30 mg of unsorted bulk tissue that RNA and DNA were co-extracted. The TCR comes from a woman aged 55-69 years with primary liver carcinoma and hepatitis B virus infection. Sequenced material: liver tumor tissue from sampling region 2. Subset meaning: tumor region T2, inferior pole.

The CDR3 is CASSTAGKGNTGELFF. The CDR3 coding sequence is TGTGCCAGCAGCACGGCCGGGAAAGGGAACACTGGGGAGCTGTTTTTT. The J gene is TRBJ2-2, the V gene TRBV7-9, with a possible D match to TRBD2 (5 bases). The CDR3 is 16 residues long. Germline CDR1 reads SEHNR; CDR2 reads FQNEAQ (reference sequence).